The 9 T cell receptor beta chains presented below share a single source sample, sequenced in a study of T cell responses to AZD1222 COVID-19 vaccine. Here immunoSEQ multiplex PCR was the method, and the copy in TCRdb shows in-frame clones only, minus some. The sample carries approximately 130,000 clones, around nine tenths recorded once. The sample consisted of peripheral blood, taken on day 0 of AZD1222 vaccination. The receptors originated from an adult in good health.

V and J are TRBV6-5 and TRBJ1-1; 7 bases are a match to TRBD1. Germline V lookup: CDR1 MNHEY, CDR2 SVGAGI. V lost 0 bases, J lost 3 bases, and 4 bases stayed unmatched. The CDR3 runs to 15 residues. In DNA, the CDR3 is TGTGCCAGCAGTTACTCGAGGCAGGGGGACACTGAAGCTTTCTTT. Protein product: CASSYSRQGDTEAFF.

This clone was counted once. This chain joins TRBV5-6 and TRBJ2-3; D gene uncertain. Trimming pared 2 bases from V and 6 bases from J, leaving 7 bases between. This CDR3 has 12 amino acids. Germline V lookup: CDR1 SGHDT, CDR2 YYEEEE. The CDR3 here is CASSFSGDTQYF. Written as DNA, the CDR3 is TGTGCCAGCAGCTTCTCTGGTGATACGCAGTATTTT.

The chain links TRBV2 to TRBJ2-3, with D possibly TRBD2 on 5 matching bases. Germline assignment: CDR1 SNHLY and CDR2 FYNNEI. V gave up 4 bases and J gave up 5 bases, with 10 bases separating them. The CDR3 is made up of 13 amino acids. CDR3 DNA sequence: TGTGCCAGCAGTGGGGAGTCCGTAGATACGCAGTATTTT. Its translation: CASSGESVDTQYF.

CDR3: CASSSPGEYTEAFF. The CDR3 nucleotides read TGCGCCAGCAGCTCACCTGGGGAGTACACTGAAGCTTTCTTT. The chain links TRBV5-1 to TRBJ1-1, with D unresolved. V gave up 3 bases and J gave up 3 bases, with 12 bases separating them. The CDR3 length is 14 residues. In germline, CDR1 is SGHRS, CDR2 YFSETQ.

The chain couples TRBV11-2 to TRBJ2-3; a possible D gene is TRBD1 (5 bases). Trimming cost V 8 bases and J 1 base, with 13 bases left between them. Germline assignment: CDR1 SGHAT and CDR2 FQNNGV. The CDR3 sequence is 14 residues long. CDR3 sequence reads: CASGYRSRTDTQYF. Here the CDR3 DNA reads TGTGCCAGCGGGTACAGGTCCCGCACAGATACGCAGTATTTT. The full variable domain, its missing parts supplied by reference TRBV11-2 and TRBJ2-3, is EAGVAQSPRYKIIEKRQSVAFWCNPISGHATLYWYQQILGQGPKLLIQFQNNGVVDDSQLPKDRFSAERLKGVDSTLKIQPAKLEDSAVYLCASGYRSRTDTQYFGPGTRLTVL.

This clone has just one count. This sequence joins TRBV19 and TRBJ2-5; D uncertain. The germline V gene has CDR1 LNHDA and CDR2 SQIVND (reference sequence). This CDR3 spans 15 amino acids. V was pared by 3 bases and J by 1 base, with 12 bases between. The DNA of the CDR3 is TGTGCCAGTAGTATCAGCCTACATCCCCAAGAGACCCAGTACTTC. Amino acids: CASSISLHPQETQYF.

In nucleotides, the CDR3 is TGTGCCAGCAGCTCACGACGGATGGCAGATACGCAGTATTTT. Residues: CASSSRRMADTQYF. The chain couples TRBV7-8 to TRBJ2-3; D unresolved. V was shortened by 4 bases and J by 4 bases, with 12 bases between the two germline ends. CDR1 is SGHVS and CDR2 is FQNEAQ in the germline V gene. There are 14 residues in the CDR3.

This sequence joins TRBV10-3 and TRBJ2-2; 8 nucleotides align to TRBD2. CDR3 length equals 17 residues. The germline V gene has CDR1 ENHRY and CDR2 SYGVKD. The junction had 6 bases not matched to a gene; V was cut back by 1 base and J by 2 bases. The CDR3 region has the DNA TGTGCCATCAGTGAGTTAGGACTAGCAAGTAACACCGGGGAGCTGTTTTTT. It specifies CAISELGLASNTGELFF.

This clone has a handful of counts. The rearrangement links TRBV28 to TRBJ1-5; tentatively, D is TRBD1 (5 bases). The CDR3 has 14 amino acids. Trimming stripped 4 bases from V and 4 bases from J, with 11 bases between. CDR1 is MDHEN, CDR2 SYDVKM, per germline. CDR3 nucleotides: TGTGCCAGCAGTTCGGGGGGGACTAATCAGCCCCAGCATTTT. Translating gives CASSSGGTNQPQHF.